Sequencing of this TCR beta chain was carried out in a study of cytomegalovirus exposure and HLA in healthy donors. Across the study: Prior work identified 120 million or so unique TCR beta sequences in some 180 million T cells. Study-level findings and limits: Clonal expansion, a later analysis showed, was greater in HLA-associated TCR beta chains than in equally common others.

The PCR made use of 60 Vbeta and 13 Jbeta primers. Sequencing used immunoSEQ multiplex PCR; TCRdb keeps in-frame clones, though not all of them. The top ten hold 5% to 6.5% of the sample, which has roughly 120,000 clones, less than 10% seen once. The V gene end was trimmed by 5 bases and the J gene end by 2 bases; junction bases not matched to a gene: 10. Germline V gene sequence: CDR1 SGHAT, CDR2 FQNNGV. CDR3 length: 16 residues. This clone showed up just a few times. Its antigen is not identified. V usage is TRBV11-2 and J usage is TRBJ2-5; TRBD2 matches 8 bases. Sequenced sample: PBMCs. The TCR sequence derives from a woman aged 40-49 years in good health and CMV-seropositive. CDR3 nucleotide sequence: TGTGCCAGCAGCAGGGGAGCGGGGGCCAATCAAGAGACCCAGTACTTC. Translated: CASSRGAGANQETQYF.